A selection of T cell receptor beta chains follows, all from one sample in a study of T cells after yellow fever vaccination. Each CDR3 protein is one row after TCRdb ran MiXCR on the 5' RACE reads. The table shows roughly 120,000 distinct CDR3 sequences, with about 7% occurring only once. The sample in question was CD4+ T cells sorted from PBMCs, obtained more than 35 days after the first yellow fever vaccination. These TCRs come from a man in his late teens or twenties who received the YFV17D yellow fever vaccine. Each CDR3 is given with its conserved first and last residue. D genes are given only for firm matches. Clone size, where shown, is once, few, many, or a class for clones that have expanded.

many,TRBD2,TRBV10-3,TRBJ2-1,CAMRGAVDNEQFF,TGTGCCATGCGGGGGGCTGTGGACAATGAGCAGTTCTTC
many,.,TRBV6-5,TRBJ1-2,CASSYGSGGYTF,TGTGCCAGCAGTTACGGTTCAGGCGGCTACACCTTC
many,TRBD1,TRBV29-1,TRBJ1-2,CSVDLQGAVYGYTF,TGCAGCGTTGATCTACAGGGGGCAGTCTATGGCTACACCTTC
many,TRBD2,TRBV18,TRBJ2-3,CASSPPSGGSDTQYF,TGTGCCAGCTCACCACCTAGCGGGGGGTCAGATACGCAGTATTTT
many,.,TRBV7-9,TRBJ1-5,CASSSTRQGLWAPQHF,TGTGCCAGCAGCTCGACACGGCAGGGGCTTTGGGCGCCCCAGCATTTT
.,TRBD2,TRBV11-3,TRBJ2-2,CASSFSGGVAGELFF,TGTGCCAGCAGCTTCAGCGGGGGGGTTGCCGGGGAGCTGTTTTTT
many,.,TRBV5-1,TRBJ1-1,CASSLGQWRANTEAFF,TGCGCCAGCAGCTTGGGGCAGTGGCGGGCGAACACTGAAGCTTTCTTT
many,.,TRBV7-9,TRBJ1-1,CASSLGGGSTEAFF,TGTGCCAGCAGCTTAGGAGGGGGAAGCACTGAAGCTTTCTTT
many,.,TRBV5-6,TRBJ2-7,CASSLQGAYEQYF,TGTGCCAGCAGCTTGCAGGGAGCCTACGAGCAGTACTTC
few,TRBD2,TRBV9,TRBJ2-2,CASSTKAGGNTGELFF,TGTGCCAGCAGCACTAAAGCGGGGGGAAACACCGGGGAGCTGTTTTTT
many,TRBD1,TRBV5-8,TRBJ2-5,CASGEKGGGKTQYF,TGTGCCAGCGGCGAAAAAGGGGGCGGAAAGACCCAGTACTTC
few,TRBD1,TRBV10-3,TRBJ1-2,CAISRRQGAGYTF,TGTGCCATCAGTCGTAGACAGGGGGCCGGCTACACCTTC
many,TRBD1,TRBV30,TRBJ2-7,CAWDPGQGYYEQYF,TGTGCCTGGGACCCGGGACAGGGGTACTACGAGCAGTACTTC
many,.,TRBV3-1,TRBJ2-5,CASSLGPSEETQYF,TGTGCCAGCAGTCTGGGACCGTCGGAAGAGACCCAGTACTTC
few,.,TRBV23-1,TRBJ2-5,CASSSETQYF,TGCGCCAGCAGCTCGGAGACCCAGTACTTC
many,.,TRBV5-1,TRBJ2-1,CASRLSPSEEQFF,TGCGCCAGCAGGCTGAGCCCTAGCGAAGAGCAGTTCTTC
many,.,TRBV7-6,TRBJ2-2,CASLEGANTGELFF,TGTGCCAGCCTGGAGGGAGCGAACACCGGGGAGCTGTTTTTT
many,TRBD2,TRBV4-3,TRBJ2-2,CASSPTVAGGTGELFF,TGCGCCAGCAGTCCTACTGTTGCGGGGGGGACCGGGGAGCTGTTTTTT
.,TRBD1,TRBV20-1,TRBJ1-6,CSARDARQGRSPLHF,TGCAGTGCTAGAGATGCGAGACAGGGTCGATCACCCCTCCACTTT
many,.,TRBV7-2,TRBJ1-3,CASSLVGGLRGNTIYF,TGTGCCAGCAGCTTAGTCGGGGGGCTACGAGGAAACACCATATATTTT
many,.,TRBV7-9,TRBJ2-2,CASSPLVTGELFF,TGTGCCAGCAGCCCCTTGGTCACCGGGGAGCTGTTTTTT
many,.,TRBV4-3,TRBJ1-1,CASSQEGRNTEAFF,TGCGCCAGCAGCCAAGAAGGCAGGAACACTGAAGCTTTCTTT
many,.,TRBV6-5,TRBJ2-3,CASSRDHSFTDTQYF,TGTGCCAGCAGTCGGGATCATTCCTTCACAGATACGCAGTATTTT
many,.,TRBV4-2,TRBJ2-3,CASSQDQLVLDTQYF,TGTGCCAGCAGCCAAGATCAGCTAGTCTTAGATACGCAGTATTTT
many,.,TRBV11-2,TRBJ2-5,CASSVVGETQYF,TGTGCCAGCAGCGTTGTCGGGGAGACCCAGTACTTC
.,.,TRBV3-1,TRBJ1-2,CASSQQSRGWGYGYTF,TGTGCCAGCAGCCAACAAAGCAGGGGTTGGGGCTATGGCTACACCTTC